Listed below are T cell receptor beta chains from one sample, sequenced in a study of blood T cells in healthy people across ages. TCRdb reprocessed the 5' RACE reads via MiXCR and lists one record per CDR3 protein. Of hundreds of thousands of distinct CDR3 sequences in the sample, 55% to 75% were seen once. Input material: blood. The source of these receptors is a man aged 30 to 39 in good health. CDR3s include the opening cysteine and the closing phenylalanine or tryptophan. A D gene is named only where the DNA matches it firmly. A row's size may be missing; if present it is once, few, many or a size class.

TRBJ2-3	15	TRBD2	TRBV28	-	TGTGCCAGCAGAAGACTAGCGGAACGCACAGATACGCAGTATTTT	CASRRLAERTDTQYF
TRBJ2-7	17	TRBD1	TRBV6-5	-	TGTGCCAGCAGTTACTCGGTCGTAGGGACAGCTTCCTACGAGCAGTACTTC	CASSYSVVGTASYEQYF
TRBJ2-7	13	TRBD2	TRBV12-3/TRBV12-4	once	TGTGCCAGCAGTTTCGCGGGAGTATACGAGCAGTACTTC	CASSFAGVYEQYF
TRBJ2-7	13	TRBD1	TRBV29-1	-	TGCAGCGTAGACACAGGGGCGGGCAACGAGCAGTACTTC	CSVDTGAGNEQYF
TRBJ2-5	14	-	TRBV7-9	-	TGTGCCAGCAGCTTAGGGGGAGGTTACAATGAGCAGTACTTC	CASSLGGGYNEQYF
TRBJ2-5	13	-	TRBV5-5	-	TGTGCCAGCACCCCACCGGGGAAGGAGACCCAGTACTTC	CASTPPGKETQYF
TRBJ2-5	13	TRBD2	TRBV7-3	-	TGTGCCAGCAGCTTAAGGCGGTCGGGAGGGCAGTACTTC	CASSLRRSGGQYF
TRBJ2-5	14	TRBD1	TRBV5-1	few	TGCGCCAGCAGCATAGGGACAGGCCAAGAGACCCAGTACTTC	CASSIGTGQETQYF
TRBJ2-3	16	TRBD1	TRBV7-8	-	TGTGCCAGCAGCCCTCGACAGGGGGCTAAGCTAGATACGCAGTATTTT	CASSPRQGAKLDTQYF
TRBJ2-1	14	-	TRBV7-9	few	TGTGCCAGCAGCTTAGCGGGGACCTACAATGAGCAGTTCTTC	CASSLAGTYNEQFF
TRBJ2-3	15	TRBD2	TRBV3-1	many	TGTGCCAGCAGCATCTCGGCTAGCGGGACAGATACGCAGTATTTT	CASSISASGTDTQYF
TRBJ2-5	13	TRBD2	TRBV2	-	TGTGCCAGCAGTGGATCTAGCGGGAAGACCCAGTACTTC	CASSGSSGKTQYF
TRBJ2-5	16	-	TRBV5-1	few	TGCGCCAGCAGCTTGGATCATCCGGGTAATCAGGAGACCCAGTACTTC	CASSLDHPGNQETQYF
TRBJ2-5	13	-	TRBV3-1	-	TGTGCCAGCAGCCAAGGCGGGGAATCGACCCAGTACTTC	CASSQGGESTQYF
TRBJ2-7	14	TRBD2	TRBV7-2	-	TGTGCCAGCAGCTTCGTAGCGGGACGGTACGAGCAGTACTTC	CASSFVAGRYEQYF
TRBJ2-7	15	TRBD2	TRBV12-3/TRBV12-4	-	TGTGCCAGCAGTAACCCTAGCGGGAGAATCCACGAGCAGTACTTC	CASSNPSGRIHEQYF
TRBJ1-6	13	-	TRBV20-1	once	TGCAGTGCTAGAAGCAGGGAGCAATCACCCCTCCACTTT	CSARSREQSPLHF
TRBJ2-1	16	-	TRBV4-2	-	TGTGCCAGCAGCCAAGAACAGGGTATGGGACATTTTGAGCAGTTCTTC	CASSQEQGMGHFEQFF
TRBJ2-1	15	TRBD1	TRBV25-1	-	TGTGCCAGCAGTACTTTTGGACAGGCCCTAAATGAGCAGTTCTTC	CASSTFGQALNEQFF